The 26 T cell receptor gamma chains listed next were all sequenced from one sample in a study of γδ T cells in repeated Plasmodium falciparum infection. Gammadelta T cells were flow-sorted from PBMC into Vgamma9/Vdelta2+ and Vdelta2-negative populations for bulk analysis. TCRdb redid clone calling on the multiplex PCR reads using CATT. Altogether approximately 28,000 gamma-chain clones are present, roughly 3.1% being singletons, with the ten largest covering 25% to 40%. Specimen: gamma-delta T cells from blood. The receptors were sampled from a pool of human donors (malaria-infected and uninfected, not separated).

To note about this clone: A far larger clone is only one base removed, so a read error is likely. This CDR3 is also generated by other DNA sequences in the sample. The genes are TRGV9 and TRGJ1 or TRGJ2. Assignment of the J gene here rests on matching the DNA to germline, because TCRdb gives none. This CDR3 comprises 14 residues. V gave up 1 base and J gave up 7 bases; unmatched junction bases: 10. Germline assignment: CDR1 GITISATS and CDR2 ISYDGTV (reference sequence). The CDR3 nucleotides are TGTGCCTTGTGGGAGGTCCACCGTTGCTATAAGAAACTCTTT. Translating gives CALWEVHRCYKKLF.

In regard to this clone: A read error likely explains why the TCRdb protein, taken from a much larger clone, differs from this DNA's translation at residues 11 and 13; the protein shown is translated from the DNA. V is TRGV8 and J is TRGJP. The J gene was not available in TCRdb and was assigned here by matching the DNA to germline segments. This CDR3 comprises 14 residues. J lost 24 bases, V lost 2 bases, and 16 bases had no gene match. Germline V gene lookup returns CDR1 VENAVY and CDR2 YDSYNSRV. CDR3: CATWDIGTGWSKVF. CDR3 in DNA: TGTGCCACCTGGGATATTGGCACTGGTTGGTCCAAGGTATTT.

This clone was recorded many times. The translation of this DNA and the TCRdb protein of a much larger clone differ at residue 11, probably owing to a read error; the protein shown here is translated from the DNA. The CDR3 region has the DNA TGTGCCTTGTGGGAAGTCTTACTGCCTTATCATAAGAAACTCTTT. Its protein product is CALWEVLLPYHKKLF. The chain couples TRGV9 to TRGJ1 or TRGJ2. No J gene is reported in TCRdb; it was inferred here by comparing the DNA with germline. The CDR3 has 15 amino acids. Germline CDR1 is GITISATS and CDR2 is ISYDGTV (reference sequence).

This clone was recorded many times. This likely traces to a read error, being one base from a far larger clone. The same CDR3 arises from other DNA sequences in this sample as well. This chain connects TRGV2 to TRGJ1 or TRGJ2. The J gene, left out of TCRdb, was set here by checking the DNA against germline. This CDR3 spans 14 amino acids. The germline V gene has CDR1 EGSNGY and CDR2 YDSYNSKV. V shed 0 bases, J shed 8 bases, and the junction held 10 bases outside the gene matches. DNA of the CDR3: TGTGCCACCTGGGACGGGACCATTATGGATAAGAAACTCTTT. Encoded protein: CATWDGTIMDKKLF.

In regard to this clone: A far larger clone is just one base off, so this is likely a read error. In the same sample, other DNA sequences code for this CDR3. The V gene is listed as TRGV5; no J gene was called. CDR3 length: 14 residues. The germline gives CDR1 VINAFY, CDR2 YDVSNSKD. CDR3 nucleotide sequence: TGTGCCACCTGGGACAGGCGGCGGTATTATAAGAAGCTCTTT. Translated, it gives CATWDRRRYYKKLF.

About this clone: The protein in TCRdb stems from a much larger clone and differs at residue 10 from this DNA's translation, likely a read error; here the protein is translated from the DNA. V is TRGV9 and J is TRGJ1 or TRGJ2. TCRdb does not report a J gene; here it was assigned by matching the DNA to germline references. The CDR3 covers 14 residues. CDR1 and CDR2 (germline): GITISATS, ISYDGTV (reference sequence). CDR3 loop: CALWEVHPYHKKLF. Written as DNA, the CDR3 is TGTGCCTTGTGGGAGGTGCATCCTTATCATAAGAAACTCTTT.

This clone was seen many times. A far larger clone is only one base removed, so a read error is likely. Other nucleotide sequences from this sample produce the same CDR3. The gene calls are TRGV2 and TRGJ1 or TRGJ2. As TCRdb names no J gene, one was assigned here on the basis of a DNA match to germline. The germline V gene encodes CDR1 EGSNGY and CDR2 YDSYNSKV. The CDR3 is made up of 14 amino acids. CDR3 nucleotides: TGCGCCACCTGGGACCTCGAGAATTATTATAAGAAACTCTTT. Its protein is CATWDLENYYKKLF.

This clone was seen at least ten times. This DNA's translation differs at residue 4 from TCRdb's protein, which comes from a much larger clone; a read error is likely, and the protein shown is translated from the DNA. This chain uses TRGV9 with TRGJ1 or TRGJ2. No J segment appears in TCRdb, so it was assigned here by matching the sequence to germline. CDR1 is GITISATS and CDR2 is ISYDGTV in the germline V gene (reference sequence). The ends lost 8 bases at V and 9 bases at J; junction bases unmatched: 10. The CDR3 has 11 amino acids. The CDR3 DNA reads TGTGCCTTGTTGACCCTCTGTAAGAAACTCTTT. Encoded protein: CALLTLCKKLF.

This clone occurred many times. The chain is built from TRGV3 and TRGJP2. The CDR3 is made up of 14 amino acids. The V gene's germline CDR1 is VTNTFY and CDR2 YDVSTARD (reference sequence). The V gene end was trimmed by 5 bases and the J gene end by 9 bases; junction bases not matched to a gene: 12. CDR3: CATWAEKGYWIKTF. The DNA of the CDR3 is TGTGCCACCTGGGCCGAGAAGGGTTATTGGATCAAGACGTTT.

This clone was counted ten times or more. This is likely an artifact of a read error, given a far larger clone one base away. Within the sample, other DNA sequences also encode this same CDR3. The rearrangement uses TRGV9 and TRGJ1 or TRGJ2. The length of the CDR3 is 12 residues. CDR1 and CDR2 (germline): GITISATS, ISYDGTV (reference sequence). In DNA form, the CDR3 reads TGTGCCTTGTGGGAGGTCTCTTATAAAAAACTCTTT. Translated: CALWEVSYKKLF.

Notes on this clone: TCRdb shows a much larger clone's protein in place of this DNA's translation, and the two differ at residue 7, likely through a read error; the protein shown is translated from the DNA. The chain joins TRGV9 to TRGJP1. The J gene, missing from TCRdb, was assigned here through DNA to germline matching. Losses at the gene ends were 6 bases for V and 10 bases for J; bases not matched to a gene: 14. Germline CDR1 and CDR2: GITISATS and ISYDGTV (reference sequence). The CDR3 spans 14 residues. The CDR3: CALWPIIPIWFKIF. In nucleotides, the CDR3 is TGTGCCTTGTGGCCCATTATCCCCATTTGGTTCAAGATATTT.

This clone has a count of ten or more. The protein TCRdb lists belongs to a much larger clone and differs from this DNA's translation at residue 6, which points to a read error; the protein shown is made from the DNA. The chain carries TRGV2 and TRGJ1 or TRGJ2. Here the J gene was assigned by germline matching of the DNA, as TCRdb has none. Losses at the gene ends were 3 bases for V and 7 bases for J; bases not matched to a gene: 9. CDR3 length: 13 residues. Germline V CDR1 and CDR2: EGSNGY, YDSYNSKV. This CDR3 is CATWDTPGYKKLF. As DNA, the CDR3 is TGTGCCACCTGGGACACCCCGGGATATAAGAAACTCTTT.

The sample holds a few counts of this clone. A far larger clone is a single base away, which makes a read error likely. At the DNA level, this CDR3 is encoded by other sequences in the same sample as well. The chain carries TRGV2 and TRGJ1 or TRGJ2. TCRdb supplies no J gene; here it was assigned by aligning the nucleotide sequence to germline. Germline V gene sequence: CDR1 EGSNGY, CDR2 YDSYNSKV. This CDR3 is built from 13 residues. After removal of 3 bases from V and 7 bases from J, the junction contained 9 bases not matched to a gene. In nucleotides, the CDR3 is TGTGCCACCTGGGACCCTCCGGGATATAAGAAACTCTTT. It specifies CATWDPPGYKKLF.

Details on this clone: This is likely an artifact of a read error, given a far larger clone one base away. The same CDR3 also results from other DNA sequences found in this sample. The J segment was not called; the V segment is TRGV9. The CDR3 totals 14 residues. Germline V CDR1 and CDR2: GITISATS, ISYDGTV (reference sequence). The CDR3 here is CALWEPKTYYKKLF. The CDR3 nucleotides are TGTGCCTTGTGGGAGCCGAAGACTTATTATAAGAAACTCTTC.

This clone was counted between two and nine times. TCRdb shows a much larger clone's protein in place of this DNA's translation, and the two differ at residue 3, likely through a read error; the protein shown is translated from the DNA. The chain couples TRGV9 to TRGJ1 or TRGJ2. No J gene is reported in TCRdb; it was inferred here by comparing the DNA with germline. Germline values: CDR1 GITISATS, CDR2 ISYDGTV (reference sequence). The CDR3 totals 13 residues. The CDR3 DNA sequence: TGTGCCTCGTGGGAGGTGCACGCTTATAAGAAACTCTTT. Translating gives CASWEVHAYKKLF.

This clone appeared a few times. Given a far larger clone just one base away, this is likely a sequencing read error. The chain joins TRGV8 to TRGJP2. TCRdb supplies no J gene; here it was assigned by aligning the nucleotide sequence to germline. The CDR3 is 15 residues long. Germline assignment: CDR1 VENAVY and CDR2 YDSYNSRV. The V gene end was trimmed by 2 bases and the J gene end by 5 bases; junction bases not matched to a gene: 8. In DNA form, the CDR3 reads TGTGCCACCTGGGATACGTTTAGCAGTGATTGGATCAAGACGTTT. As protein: CATWDTFSSDWIKTF.

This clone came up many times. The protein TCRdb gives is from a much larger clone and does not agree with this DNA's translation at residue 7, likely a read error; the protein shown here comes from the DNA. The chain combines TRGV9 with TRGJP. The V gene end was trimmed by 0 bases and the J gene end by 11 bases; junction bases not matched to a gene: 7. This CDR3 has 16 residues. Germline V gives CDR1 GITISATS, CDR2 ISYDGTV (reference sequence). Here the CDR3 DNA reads TGTGCCTTGTGGGAGGTGTGGGTGATGGGCAAAAAAATCAAGGTATTT. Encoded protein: CALWEVWVMGKKIKVF.

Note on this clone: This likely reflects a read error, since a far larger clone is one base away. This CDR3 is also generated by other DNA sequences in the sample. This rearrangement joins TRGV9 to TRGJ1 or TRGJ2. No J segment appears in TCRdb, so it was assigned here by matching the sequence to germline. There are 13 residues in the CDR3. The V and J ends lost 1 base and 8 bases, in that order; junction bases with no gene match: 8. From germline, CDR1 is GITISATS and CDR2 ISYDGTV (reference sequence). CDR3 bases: TGTGCCTTGTGGGAGGTCCGCGGAGATAAGAAACTCTTT. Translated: CALWEVRGDKKLF.

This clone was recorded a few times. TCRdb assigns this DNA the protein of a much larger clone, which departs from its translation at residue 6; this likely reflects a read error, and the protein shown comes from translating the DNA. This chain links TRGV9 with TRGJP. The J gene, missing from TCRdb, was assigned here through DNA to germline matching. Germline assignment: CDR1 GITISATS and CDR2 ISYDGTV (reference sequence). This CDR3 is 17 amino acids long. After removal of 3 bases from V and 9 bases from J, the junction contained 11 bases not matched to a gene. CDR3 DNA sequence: TGTGCCTTGTGGGAGCTGCAAGGGGGGTTGGGCAAAAAAATCAAGGTATTT. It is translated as CALWELQGGLGKKIKVF.

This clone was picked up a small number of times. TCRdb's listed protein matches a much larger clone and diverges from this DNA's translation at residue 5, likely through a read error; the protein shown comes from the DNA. Here the CDR3 DNA reads TGTGCCTTGTGGGGGCTCTCTTCTCATTATAAGAAACTCTTT. Protein product: CALWGLSSHYKKLF. This chain joins TRGV9 and TRGJ1 or TRGJ2. The J gene was not available in TCRdb and was assigned here by matching the DNA to germline segments. The CDR3 totals 14 residues. Germline CDR1 is GITISATS and CDR2 is ISYDGTV (reference sequence). The J segment lost 5 bases and the V segment lost 5 bases, leaving 12 bases of the junction unmatched.

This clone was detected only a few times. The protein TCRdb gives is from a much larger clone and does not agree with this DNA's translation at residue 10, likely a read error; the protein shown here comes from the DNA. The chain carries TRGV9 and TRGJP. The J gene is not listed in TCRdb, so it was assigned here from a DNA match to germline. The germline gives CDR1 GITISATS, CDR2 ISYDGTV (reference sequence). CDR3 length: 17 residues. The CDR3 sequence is CALWEPLIEFGKKIKVF. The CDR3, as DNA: TGTGCCTTGTGGGAGCCTCTCATAGAGTTCGGCAAAAAAATCAAGGTATTT.

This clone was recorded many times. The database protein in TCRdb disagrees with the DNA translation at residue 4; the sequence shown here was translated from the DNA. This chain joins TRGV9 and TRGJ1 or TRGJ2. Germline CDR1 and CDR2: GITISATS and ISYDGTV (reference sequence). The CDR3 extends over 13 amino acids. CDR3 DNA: TGTGCCTTGTGTGAGGCCTCTTATTATAAGAAACTCTTT. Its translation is CALCEASYYKKLF.

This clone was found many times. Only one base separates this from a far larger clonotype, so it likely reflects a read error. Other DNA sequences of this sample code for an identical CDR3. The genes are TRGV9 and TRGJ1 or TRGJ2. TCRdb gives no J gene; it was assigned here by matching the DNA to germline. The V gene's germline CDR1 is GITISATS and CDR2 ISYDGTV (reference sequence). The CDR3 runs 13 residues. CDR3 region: CALWEGFAYKKLF. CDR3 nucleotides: TGTGCCCTGTGGGAGGGCTTTGCTTATAAGAAACTCTTT.

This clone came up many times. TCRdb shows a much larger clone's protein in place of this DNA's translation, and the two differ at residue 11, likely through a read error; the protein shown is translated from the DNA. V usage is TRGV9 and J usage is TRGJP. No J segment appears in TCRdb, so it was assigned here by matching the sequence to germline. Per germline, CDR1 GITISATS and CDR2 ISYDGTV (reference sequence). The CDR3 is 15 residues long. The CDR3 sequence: CALWTQELGKEIKVF. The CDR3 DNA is TGTGCCTTGTGGACACAAGAGTTGGGCAAAGAAATCAAGGTATTT.

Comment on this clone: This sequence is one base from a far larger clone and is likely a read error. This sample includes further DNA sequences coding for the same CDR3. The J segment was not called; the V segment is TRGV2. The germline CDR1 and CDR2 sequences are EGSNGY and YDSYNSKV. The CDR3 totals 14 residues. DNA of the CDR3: TGTGCCACCTGGGACGGATTAACGCATTATAAAAAACTCTTT. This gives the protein CATWDGLTHYKKLF.

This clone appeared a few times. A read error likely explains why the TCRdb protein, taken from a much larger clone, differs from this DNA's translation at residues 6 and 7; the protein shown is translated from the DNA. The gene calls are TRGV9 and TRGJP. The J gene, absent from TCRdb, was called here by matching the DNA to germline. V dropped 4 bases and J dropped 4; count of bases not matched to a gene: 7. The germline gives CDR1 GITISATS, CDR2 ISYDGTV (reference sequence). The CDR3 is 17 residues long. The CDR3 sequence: CALWEERQELGKKIKVF. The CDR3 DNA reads TGTGCCTTGTGGGAAGAAAGACAAGAGTTGGGCAAAAAAATCAAGGTATTT.